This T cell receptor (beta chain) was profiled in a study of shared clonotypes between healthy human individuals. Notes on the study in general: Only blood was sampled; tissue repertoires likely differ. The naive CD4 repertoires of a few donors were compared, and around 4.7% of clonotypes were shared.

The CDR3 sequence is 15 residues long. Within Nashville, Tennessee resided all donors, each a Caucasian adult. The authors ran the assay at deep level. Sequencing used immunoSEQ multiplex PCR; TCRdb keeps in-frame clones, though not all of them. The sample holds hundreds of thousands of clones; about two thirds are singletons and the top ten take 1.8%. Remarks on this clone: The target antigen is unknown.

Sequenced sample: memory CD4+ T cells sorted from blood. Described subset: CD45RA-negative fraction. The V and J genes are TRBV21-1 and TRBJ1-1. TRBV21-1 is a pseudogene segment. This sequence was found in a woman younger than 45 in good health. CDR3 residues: CASSKSRQQNTEAFF. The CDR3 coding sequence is TGTGCCAGCAGCAAATCACGCCAGCAGAACACTGAAGCTTTCTTT.